This TCR beta chain was profiled in a study of human T cells and chemical hapten exposure. This clonotype was found many times. Via MiXCR, TCRdb re-called the RACE reads, giving one row per CDR3 protein. The repertoire includes 95,000 to 130,000 distinct CDR3 sequences, around an eighth of them detected once, and 1.3% to 1.5% sits in the top ten. Specified time point: patch test 1, 2 weeks after DPC sensitization. Specified treatment: therapeutic diphenylcyclopropenone sensitization with weekly scalp DPC. J lost 3 bases, V lost 0 bases, and 8 bases had no gene match. Germline CDR1 reads DFQATT; CDR2 reads SNEGSKA (reference sequence). CDR3 size: 16 residues.

The V and J genes are TRBV20-1 and TRBJ1-2, with 9 bases lining up with TRBD1. The receptor was derived from a woman between 50 and 59 years old with alopecia areata. Some clones in this sample may be carry-over from other donors' samples. Sequenced material: whole blood, taken in connection with sensitization to the hapten diphenylcyclopropenone (DPC). The chain's CDR3 is CSAREMGTGGHYGYTF. The CDR3 bases are TGCAGTGCTAGAGAGATGGGAACAGGGGGCCACTATGGCTACACCTTC.